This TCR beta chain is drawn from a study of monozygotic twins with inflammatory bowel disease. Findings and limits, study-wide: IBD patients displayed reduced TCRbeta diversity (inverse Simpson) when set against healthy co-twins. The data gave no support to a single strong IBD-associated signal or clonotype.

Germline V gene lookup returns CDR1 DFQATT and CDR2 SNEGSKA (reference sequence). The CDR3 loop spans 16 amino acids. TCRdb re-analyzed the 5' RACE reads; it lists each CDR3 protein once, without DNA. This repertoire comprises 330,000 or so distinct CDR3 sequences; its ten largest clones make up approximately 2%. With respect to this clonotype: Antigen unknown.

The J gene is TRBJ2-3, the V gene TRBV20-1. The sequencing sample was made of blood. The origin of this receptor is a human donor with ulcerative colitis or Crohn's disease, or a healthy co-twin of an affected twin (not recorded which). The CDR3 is CSARVRAVHRTDTQYF.